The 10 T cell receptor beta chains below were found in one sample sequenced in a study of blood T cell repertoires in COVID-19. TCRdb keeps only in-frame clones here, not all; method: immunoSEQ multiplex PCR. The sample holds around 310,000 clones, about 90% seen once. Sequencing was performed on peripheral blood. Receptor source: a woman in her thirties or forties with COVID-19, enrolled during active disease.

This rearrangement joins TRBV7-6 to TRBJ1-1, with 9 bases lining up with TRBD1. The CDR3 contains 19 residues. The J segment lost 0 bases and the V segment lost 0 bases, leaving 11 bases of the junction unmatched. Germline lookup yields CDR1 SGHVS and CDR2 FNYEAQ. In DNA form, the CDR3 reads TGTGCCAGCAGCTTAGCGCGAGGGACAGGGACTGCTCTGAACACTGAAGCTTTCTTT. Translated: CASSLARGTGTALNTEAFF.

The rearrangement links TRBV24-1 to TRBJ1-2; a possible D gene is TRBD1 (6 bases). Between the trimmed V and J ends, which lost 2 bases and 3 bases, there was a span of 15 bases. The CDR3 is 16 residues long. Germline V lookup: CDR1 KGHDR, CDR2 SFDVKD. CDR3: CATSDSWAGADYGYTF. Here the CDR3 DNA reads TGTGCCACCAGTGATTCATGGGCAGGGGCCGACTATGGCTACACCTTC.

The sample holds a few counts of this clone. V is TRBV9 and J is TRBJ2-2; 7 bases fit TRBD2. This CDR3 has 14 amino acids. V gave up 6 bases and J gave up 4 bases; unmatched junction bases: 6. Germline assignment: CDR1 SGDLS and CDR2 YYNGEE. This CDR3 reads CASTGLAATGELFF. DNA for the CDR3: TGTGCCAGCACCGGGCTAGCGGCCACCGGGGAGCTGTTTTTT. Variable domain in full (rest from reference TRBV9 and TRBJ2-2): DSGVTQTPKHLITATGQRVTLRCSPRSGDLSVYWYQQSLDQGLQFLIQYYNGEERAKGNILERFSAQQFPDLHSELNLSSLELGDSALYFCASTGLAATGELFFGEGSRLTVL.

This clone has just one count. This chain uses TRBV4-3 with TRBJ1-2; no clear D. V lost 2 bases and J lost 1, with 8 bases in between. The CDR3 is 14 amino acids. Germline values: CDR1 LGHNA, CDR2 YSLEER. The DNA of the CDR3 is TGCGCCAGCAGCCAAACTAGGGTTAACTATGGCTACACCTTC. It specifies CASSQTRVNYGYTF.

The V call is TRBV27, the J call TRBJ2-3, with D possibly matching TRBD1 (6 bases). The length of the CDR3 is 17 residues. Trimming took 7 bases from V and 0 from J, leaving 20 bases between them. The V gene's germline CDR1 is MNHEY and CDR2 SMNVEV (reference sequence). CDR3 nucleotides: TGTGCCAGCATCACCCGGGTCAGGGGCTCAAGCACAGATACGCAGTATTTT. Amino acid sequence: CASITRVRGSSTDTQYF.

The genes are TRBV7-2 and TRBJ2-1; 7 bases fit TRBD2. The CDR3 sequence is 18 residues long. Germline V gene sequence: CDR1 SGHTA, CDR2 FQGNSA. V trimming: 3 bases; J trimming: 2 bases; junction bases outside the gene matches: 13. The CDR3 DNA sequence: TGTGCCAGCAGCTTGGGACTACCGGGAGAAGTCACCTACAATGAGCAGTTCTTC. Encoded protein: CASSLGLPGEVTYNEQFF. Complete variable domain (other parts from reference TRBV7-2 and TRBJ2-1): GAGVSQSPSNKVTEKGKDVELRCDPISGHTALYWYRQSLGQGLEFLIYFQGNSAPDKSGLPSDRFSAERTGGSVSTLTIQRTQQEDSAVYLCASSLGLPGEVTYNEQFFGPGTRLTVL.

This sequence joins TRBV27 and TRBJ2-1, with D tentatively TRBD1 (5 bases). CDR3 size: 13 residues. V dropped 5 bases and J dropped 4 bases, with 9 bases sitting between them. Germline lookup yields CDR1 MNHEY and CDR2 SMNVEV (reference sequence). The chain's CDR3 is CASSPHRYNEQFF. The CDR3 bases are TGTGCCAGCAGTCCGCACAGGTACAATGAGCAGTTCTTC.

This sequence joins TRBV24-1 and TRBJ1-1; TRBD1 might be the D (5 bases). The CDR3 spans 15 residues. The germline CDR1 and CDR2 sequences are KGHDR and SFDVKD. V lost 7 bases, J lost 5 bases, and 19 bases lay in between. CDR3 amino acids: CATRHEGSGGTEAFF. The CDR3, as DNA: TGTGCCACCAGACACGAGGGGTCGGGGGGGACTGAAGCTTTCTTT.

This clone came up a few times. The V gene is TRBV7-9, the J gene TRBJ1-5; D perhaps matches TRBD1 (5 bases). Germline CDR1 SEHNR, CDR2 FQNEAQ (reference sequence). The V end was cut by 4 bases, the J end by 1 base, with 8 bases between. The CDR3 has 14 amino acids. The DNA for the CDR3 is TGTGCCAGCAGCTGGGGGGAGAGCAATCAGCCCCAGCATTTT. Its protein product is CASSWGESNQPQHF.

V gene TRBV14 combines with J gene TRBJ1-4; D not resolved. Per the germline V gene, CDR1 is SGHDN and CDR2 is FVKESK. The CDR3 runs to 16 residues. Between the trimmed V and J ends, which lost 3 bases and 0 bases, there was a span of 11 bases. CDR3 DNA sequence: TGTGCCAGCAGCCAGGGTCCGCGGGCAACTAATGAAAAACTGTTTTTT. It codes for CASSQGPRATNEKLFF.